A single sample gave rise to the 7 T cell receptor beta chains below, sequenced in a study of OX40 agonist ivuxolimab in advanced cancers. Repertoires were generated with immunoSEQ multiplex PCR, while TCRdb's copy carries only in-frame clones and drops some. The sample carries about 36,000 clones, 70% to 80% recorded once. This sample comprised CD4+ or CD8+ T cells sorted from blood, obtained in a trial of the OX40 agonist ivuxolimab. The receptors were sampled from an adult with an advanced solid tumor such as melanoma, head and neck, liver or kidney cancer.

This sequence joins TRBV2 and TRBJ2-5; no clear D gene. The CDR3 runs 15 residues. The ends were cut back, 1 base at V and 2 bases at J, with 11 bases in the middle. Germline loops: CDR1 SNHLY, CDR2 FYNNEI. The CDR3 protein is CASSEGYSKQETQYF. Written as DNA, the CDR3 is TGTGCCAGCAGTGAAGGTTACTCCAAGCAAGAGACCCAGTACTTC.

V is TRBV7-9 and J is TRBJ1-1, with D unresolved. V was cut by 0 bases and J by 7 bases, with 6 bases left in between. The germline CDR1 and CDR2 sequences are SEHNR and FQNEAQ (reference sequence). This CDR3 comprises 12 residues. The CDR3 sequence: CASSLATNEAFF. In DNA form, the CDR3 reads TGTGCCAGCAGCTTAGCCACGAATGAAGCTTTCTTT.

The chain links TRBV9 to TRBJ2-5, with D possibly being TRBD1 or TRBD2 (6 bases each). CDR3 size: 16 residues. The ends were cut back, 5 bases at V and 1 base at J, with 18 bases in the middle. Germline values: CDR1 SGDLS, CDR2 YYNGEE. This chain's CDR3 is CASSPEGGTPQETQYF. For the CDR3, the DNA is TGTGCCAGCAGTCCCGAGGGGGGTACCCCCCAAGAGACCCAGTACTTC. The whole variable domain, filled in from reference TRBV9 and TRBJ2-5, reads DSGVTQTPKHLITATGQRVTLRCSPRSGDLSVYWYQQSLDQGLQFLIQYYNGEERAKGNILERFSAQQFPDLHSELNLSSLELGDSALYFCASSPEGGTPQETQYFGPGTRLLVL.

The chain recombines TRBV6-6 with TRBJ1-2, with 7 bases identical to TRBD1. The V gene's germline CDR1 is MNHNY and CDR2 SVGAGI (reference sequence). CDR3 length equals 15 residues. V lost 0 bases to trimming and J lost 4 bases; unmatched junction nucleotides: 5. The CDR3 DNA is TGTGCCAGCAGTTACTCGATTGCAGGGGGCTATGGCTACACCTTC. It yields the protein CASSYSIAGGYGYTF.

The chain joins TRBV5-4 to TRBJ2-7; 8 positions agree with TRBD1. Germline CDR1 and CDR2: SGHNT and YYREEE (reference sequence). V lost 3 bases to trimming and J lost 3 bases; unmatched junction nucleotides: 5. CDR3 size: 14 residues. This chain's CDR3 is CASSWMGQDYEQYF. In DNA, the CDR3 is TGTGCCAGCAGCTGGATGGGACAGGACTACGAGCAGTACTTC.

This clone was seen only once. The chain employs TRBV5-1 and TRBJ2-1; no reliable D call. Germline V lookup: CDR1 SGHRS, CDR2 YFSETQ. V lost 4 bases to trimming and J lost 3 bases, with 14 bases between them. The CDR3 sequence is 15 residues long. CDR3 DNA: TGCGCCAGCAGCCTAAGGACGGATCGCTACAATGAGCAGTTCTTC. Translating it yields CASSLRTDRYNEQFF.

The chain links TRBV11-1 to TRBJ2-1; D is perhaps TRBD1 (6 bases). Looked up from germline, CDR1 is SGHAT and CDR2 is FQDESV (reference sequence). V dropped 4 bases and J dropped 4 bases, with 14 bases sitting between them. CDR3 length: 15 residues. CDR3 bases: TGTGCCAGCAGCTGGGCCGTAGGACAGTACAATGAGCAGTTCTTC. Protein product: CASSWAVGQYNEQFF.